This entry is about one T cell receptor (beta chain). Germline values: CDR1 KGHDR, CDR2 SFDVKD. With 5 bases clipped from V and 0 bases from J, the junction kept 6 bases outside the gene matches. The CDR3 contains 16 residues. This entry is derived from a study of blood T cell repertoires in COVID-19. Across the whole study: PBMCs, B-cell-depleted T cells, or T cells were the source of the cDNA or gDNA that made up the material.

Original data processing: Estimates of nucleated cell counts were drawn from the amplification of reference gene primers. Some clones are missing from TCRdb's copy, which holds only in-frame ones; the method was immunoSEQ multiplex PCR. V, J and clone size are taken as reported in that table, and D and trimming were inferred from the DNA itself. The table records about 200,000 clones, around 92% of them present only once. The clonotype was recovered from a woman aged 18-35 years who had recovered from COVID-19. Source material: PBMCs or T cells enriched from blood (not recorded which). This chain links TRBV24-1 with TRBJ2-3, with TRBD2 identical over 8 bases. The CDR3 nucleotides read TGTGCCACCAGTGTACACGGGGGGGCGAGCACAGATACGCAGTATTTT. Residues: CATSVHGGASTDTQYF.